The source of this T cell receptor beta chain is a study of T-cell memory formation after mild COVID-19. TCRdb reanalysed the 5' RACE reads using MiXCR and keeps one entry per CDR3 protein. The sample includes 6,100 or so distinct CDR3 sequences, more than 15% of them seen just once. Trimming pared 10 bases from V and 1 base from J, leaving 19 bases between. The CDR3 consists of 16 residues. Germline CDR1 is MGHRA and CDR2 is YSYEKL. This clonotype was seen repeatedly, ten times or more. Sequenced sample: PBMCs or a T cell subset sorted from them (not recorded which). The source of this sequence is an adult woman who had mild COVID-19 (a few samples of this study predate the infection). Cell type and time point are not known. This chain connects TRBV4-1 to TRBJ1-4; D is uncertain. The CDR3 DNA reads TGCGCCACCAAGCCCCGGGGAAGTGGAACTAATGAAAAACTGTTTTTT. This encodes CATKPRGSGTNEKLFF.